Following are 2 T cell receptor beta chains from one sample sequenced in a study of blood T cell repertoires in COVID-19 (dated by TCRdb to the early 2020s). Library construction relied on the immunoSEQ multiplex PCR assay. The immuneACCESS repertoire file appears here via TCRdb, limited to in-frame rearrangements. These files lack a portion of the clones; in checked studies, under half of the deficit traces to unresolved V genes, and the cause of the others is not known. For this sample the table gives more than 80,000 clones, of which 86% were detected only once. 8% of the sample goes to the ten largest clones. Specimen: peripheral blood. All receptors derive from a man aged 50 to 59 with active COVID-19.

The rearrangement links TRBV2 to TRBJ2-7; 7 bases line up with TRBD1. Germline V CDR1 and CDR2: SNHLY, FYNNEI. This CDR3 has 12 residues. Trimming at V came to 5 bases and at J to 5 bases, leaving 3 bases not matched to a gene. CDR3 loop: CASSIGQDEQYF. The CDR3 DNA reads as TGTGCCAGCAGTATTGGACAGGACGAGCAGTACTTC.

About this clone: The junction shows a germline mismatch at one end, possibly a read error. Other DNA sequences in the sample encode the same CDR3. J is TRBJ1-2 and V is TRBV4-1, with TRBD1 identical over 7 bases. The CDR3 has 14 residues. Germline V gene sequence: CDR1 MGHRA, CDR2 YSYEKL. CDR3 sequence reads: CASSQPGQTYGYTF. The CDR3 coding sequence is TGCGCCAGCAGCCAACCGGGACAGACCTATGGCTACACTTTC.